This TCR beta chain originates from a study of PD-L1 blockade in urothelial cancer. Study as a whole: The patients had undergone anywhere from 0 to 3 prior chemotherapy regimens. Blood analysis occurred 3 weeks (second dose) and 6 weeks after treatment start. A median roughly 140,000 T cells were found in blood samples.

Only in-frame clones appear in the TCRdb table, and some are missing; sequencing was by immunoSEQ multiplex PCR. The sample has about 39,000 clones; around 89% are singletons. Germline CDR1 reads KGHSH; CDR2 reads LQKENI. The CDR3 loop spans 17 amino acids. V lost 3 bases and J lost 2, with 18 bases in between. The chain is built from TRBV18 and TRBJ2-3; D is perhaps TRBD2 (6 bases). The TCR comes from a man aged 55 to 69 with urothelial cancer. Sequencing used PBMCs, obtained around atezolizumab (anti-PD-L1) treatment. The CDR3 region has the DNA TGTGCCAGCTCACCCTCCCAGGAGGGGAGGTTCACAGATACGCAGTATTTT. Translation: CASSPSQEGRFTDTQYF.